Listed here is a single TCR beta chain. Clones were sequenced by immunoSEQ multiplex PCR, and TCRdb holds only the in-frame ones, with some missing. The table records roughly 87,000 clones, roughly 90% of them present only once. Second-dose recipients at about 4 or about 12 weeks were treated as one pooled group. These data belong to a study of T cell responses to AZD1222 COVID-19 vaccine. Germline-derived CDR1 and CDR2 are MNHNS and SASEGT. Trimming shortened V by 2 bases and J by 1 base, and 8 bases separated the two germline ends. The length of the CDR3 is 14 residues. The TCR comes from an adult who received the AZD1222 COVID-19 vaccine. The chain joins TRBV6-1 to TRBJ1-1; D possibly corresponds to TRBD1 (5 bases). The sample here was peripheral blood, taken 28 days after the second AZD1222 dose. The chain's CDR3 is CASSEQGKNTEAFF. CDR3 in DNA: TGTGCCAGCAGTGAACAGGGAAAGAACACTGAAGCTTTCTTT.